This T cell receptor beta chain was sequenced for a study of a mutant IDH1 vaccine in newly diagnosed glioma. For the study at large: Mean patient age was around 40 years; around 62% were male and approximately 40% female. Study results and limitations: Whatever changes occurred in top peripheral T cell clonotypes seemed unrelated to pseudoprogression.

The CDR3 has 13 residues. Trimming cost V 0 bases and J 0 bases, with 2 bases left between them. Looked up from germline, CDR1 is ENHRY and CDR2 is SYGVKD. Time point meaning: week 5, during vaccination. All doses held 300 ug of mutant IDH1 20-mer peptide, with topical imiquimod. Here immunoSEQ multiplex PCR was the method, and the copy in TCRdb shows in-frame clones only, minus some. The sample has some 10,000 clones, around 90% seen once. The sample holds a few counts of this clone. The antigen is undetermined. The material sequenced was PBMCs, taken from a glioma patient whose treatment included an IDH1 peptide vaccine. This chain connects TRBV10-3 to TRBJ1-1; the D is unclear. This receptor was taken from a middle-aged woman with glioma. Some clones in this sample may be carry-over from other donors' samples. CDR3 nucleotide sequence: TGTGCCATCAGTGAGTCGGTGAACACTGAAGCTTTCTTT. Translated, it gives CAISESVNTEAFF.